Here is one TCR beta chain with its context. This clone was recorded only once. This clone's antigen is unknown. The input lacks base qualities; no much larger clone sits a single base away. V is pruned by 1 base and J by 2 bases, leaving 4 bases of the junction without a gene match. As encoded in the germline V gene, CDR1 is SGHVS while CDR2 is FQNEAQ. There are 15 amino acids in the CDR3, from cysteine to phenylalanine inclusive. The DNA shown is the 45-base CDR3, in frame from base 1. The library was generated by the immunoSEQ multiplex PCR assay. TCRdb carries this immuneACCESS record with in-frame sequences only. Its versions omit some clonotypes, under half of them owing to an unresolved V gene in the studies checked, with the rest unexplained. The sample yields about 14,000 clones; just over 90% were counted once. The ten biggest clones cover less than 3% of the sample. These data come from a study of chemoradiotherapy in HPV16-positive cancers (dated by TCRdb to between 2021 and 2024). Notes on the research overall: Candidate HPV-specific T-cell clones and common TCR motifs were defined by functional T-cell assays performed on cells from a couple of HPV16-positive patients. Next, the candidate HPV-specific TCRs and motifs were followed in TCR repertoires from about 90 patients with HPV-related cancers. The study asked whether T-cell immunity to the HPV oncoproteins E6 and E7 changes during chemoradiotherapy and whether this immunity affects survival. Results the study describes overall, beyond this receptor: Expansion of candidate HPV-specific clones and E7-related TCR motifs was observed in the tumor microenvironment during treatment, whereas no such expansion was observed for non-HPV-specific T cells. Improved recurrence-free survival in HPV16-positive patients was associated with expansion of HPV-responsive T cells during chemoradiotherapy. The functional definition of HPV-specific T cells came from only a couple of HPV16-positive patients, and the survival association was reported for HPV16-positive patients.

Repertoires were sampled multiple times during chemoradiotherapy, which allowed clonal expansion in the tumor microenvironment to be followed. Specimen: blood, collected from a patient who underwent chemoradiotherapy. This TCR was sampled from a human donor with HPV-associated anogenital cancer. This receptor chain uses TRBV7-8 and TRBJ1-2; the central 7 bases match TRBD1. DNA sequence: TGTGCCAGCAGCTTAGAGAGGGGGCGAAACTATGGCTACACCTTC. Its protein product is CASSLERGRNYGYTF.